The sequence of this TCR beta chain was determined in a study of identical twins. This CDR3 region has 14 residues. CDR1 is SEHNR and CDR2 is FQNEAQ in the germline V gene (reference sequence). J gave up 4 bases and V 4 bases, and 3 bases lay outside the gene matches. TCRdb processed the 5' RACE reads anew with MiXCR; each CDR3 protein has one entry. Among 550,000 to 800,000 distinct CDR3 sequences listed, 7.1% were seen once. This clonotype was recorded at least ten times. This sample was also put to use in a study of yellow fever vaccine responses in identical twins.

Source material: PBMCs. The chain has TRBV7-9 and TRBJ1-5, with TRBD1 matching 8 bases. This clonotype was sampled from a woman aged 18-29 years in good health. The chain's CDR3 is CASSSTGANQPQHF. The CDR3 region has the DNA TGTGCCAGCAGCTCGACAGGGGCGAATCAGCCCCAGCATTTT.